This TCR beta chain was found in a study of identical twins. The CDR3 is 16 amino acids. Germline V gene data show CDR1 as SGHDN and CDR2 as FVKESK. V lost 0 bases and J lost 8, with 19 bases in between. TCRdb independently ran MiXCR on the 5' RACE reads; one entry per CDR3 protein. This sample yields 500,000 to 700,000 distinct CDR3 sequences, of which roughly 7.2% are seen a single time; roughly 1.6% belongs to the top ten. The table lists this clonotype with a few counts. The sample also formed part of further work on yellow fever vaccine responses in identical twins.

Input material: PBMCs. The receptor was isolated from a woman between 18 and 29 years old in good health. The rearrangement links TRBV14 to TRBJ1-2, with D possibly matching TRBD1 (5 bases). Written as DNA, the CDR3 is TGTGCCAGCAGCCAAGATTCGGCGGGACGCCTGCGAGGCTACACCTTC. Translating gives CASSQDSAGRLRGYTF.